What follows describes a single T cell receptor (beta chain). Unique molecular identifiers were used in preparing the TCRbeta library. MiXCR, run by TCRdb on the PCR reads, gives a single entry per CDR3 protein. Among just under 250,000 distinct CDR3 sequences listed, more than 20% were seen once. The sample belongs to a study of T-cell reconstitution after alpha-beta-depleted transplantation in children. CDR3 size: 15 residues. V lost 5 bases and J 1 base, leaving 15 bases between the germline ends. Germline CDR1 and CDR2: MDHEN and SYDVKM. The sample in question was PBMCs, obtained before TCRalphabeta/CD19-depleted stem cell transplant. The V and J genes are TRBV28 and TRBJ2-7; D is uncertain. The sequence came from a girl under 10 years old with Fanconi anemia, due to receive a stem cell transplant. CDR3 coding DNA: TGTGCCAGCAGTAGACCACCCTCGGAGTCCTACGAGCAGTACTTC. Its protein product is CASSRPPSESYEQYF.